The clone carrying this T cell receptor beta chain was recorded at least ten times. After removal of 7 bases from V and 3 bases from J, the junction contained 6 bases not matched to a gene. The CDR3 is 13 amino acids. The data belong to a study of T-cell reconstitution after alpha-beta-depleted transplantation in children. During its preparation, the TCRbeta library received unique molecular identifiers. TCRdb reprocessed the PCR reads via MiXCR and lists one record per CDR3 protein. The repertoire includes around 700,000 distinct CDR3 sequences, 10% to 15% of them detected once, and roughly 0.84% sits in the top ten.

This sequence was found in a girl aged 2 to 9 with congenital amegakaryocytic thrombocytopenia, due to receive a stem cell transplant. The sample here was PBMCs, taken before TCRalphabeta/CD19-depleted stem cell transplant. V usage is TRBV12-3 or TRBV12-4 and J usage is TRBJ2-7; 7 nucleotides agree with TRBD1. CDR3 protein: CASTLQGYYEQYF. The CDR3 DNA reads TGTGCCAGCACTCTACAGGGGTACTACGAGCAGTACTTC.